The clone carrying this T cell receptor (beta chain) was recorded only once. Its antigen is still unknown. The sample belongs to a study of resident and recirculating memory T cells in vitiligo. Trimming removed 3 bases from V and 1 base from J; junction bases left unmatched: 8. CDR3 length: 16 amino acids. CDR1 and CDR2 from the germline V gene are MDHEN and SYDVKM. General observations from the study: No single dominant TCR clone appeared; lesion clonality varied. Non-conserved TCRs across sites and patients suggested distinct clones per lesion.

The repertoire was sequenced with immunoSEQ multiplex PCR; TCRdb's copy has only in-frame clones and lacks some. The sample comprises roughly 80,000 clones, about 90% of which are singletons, and roughly 5.1% rests with the top ten. Stable patients also lacked confetti depigmentation, a sign of active vitiligo. This TCR derives from a male donor with vitiligo. The specimen sequenced was blood. The genes are TRBV28 and TRBJ1-1; 7 bases match TRBD1. The CDR3 sequence: CASSLAQGMANTEAFF. In DNA, the CDR3 is TGTGCCAGCAGTTTGGCACAGGGGATGGCGAACACTGAAGCTTTCTTT.